Listed below are T cell receptor beta chains from one sample, sequenced in a study of T cell responses to AZD1222 COVID-19 vaccine. Measured with immunoSEQ multiplex PCR; TCRdb has only the in-frame clones, and not every one. The sample shows more than 75,000 clones, 90% of them seen only once. The specimen was peripheral blood, collected 28 days after the second AZD1222 dose. These receptors originate from an adult who received the AZD1222 COVID-19 vaccine. CDR3s include the opening cysteine and the closing phenylalanine or tryptophan. A D gene is named only where the DNA matches it firmly. Clone size is not always given. Where it is, it says once, few, many or a class for expanded clones.

D gene: .; clone size: once; V gene: TRBV19; J gene: TRBJ1-1; CDR3 protein: CASSMAAGREAFF; CDR3 DNA: TGTGCCAGTAGTATGGCGGCGGGGAGGGAAGCTTTCTTT
D gene: TRBD1; clone size: .; V gene: TRBV6-1; J gene: TRBJ2-5; CDR3 protein: CASSEDRGVAQYF; CDR3 DNA: TGTGCCAGCAGTGAGGACAGGGGGGTGGCCCAGTACTTC
D gene: .; clone size: once; V gene: TRBV5-1; J gene: TRBJ2-1; CDR3 protein: CASSLEANRERFF; CDR3 DNA: TGCGCCAGCAGCTTGGAGGCGAACCGGGAGAGGTTCTTC
D gene: .; clone size: .; V gene: TRBV12-3/TRBV12-4; J gene: TRBJ1-1; CDR3 protein: CASSFDTEAFF; CDR3 DNA: TGTGCCAGCAGTTTTGACACTGAAGCTTTCTTT
D gene: TRBD1; clone size: .; V gene: TRBV28; J gene: TRBJ1-2; CDR3 protein: CASSSDRESYGYTF; CDR3 DNA: TGTGCCAGCAGTTCCGACAGGGAAAGCTATGGCTACACCTTC
D gene: .; clone size: once; V gene: TRBV3-1/TRBV3-2; J gene: TRBJ1-1; CDR3 protein: CASRKTAMNTEAFF; CDR3 DNA: TGTGCCAGCAGAAAGACAGCCATGAACACTGAAGCTTTCTTT
D gene: .; clone size: once; V gene: TRBV18; J gene: TRBJ1-2; CDR3 protein: CASSPPRPIYGYTF; CDR3 DNA: TGTGCCAGCTCACCACCGAGACCGATCTATGGCTACACCTTC
D gene: .; clone size: .; V gene: TRBV25-1; J gene: TRBJ1-4; CDR3 protein: CASSRVNEKLFF; CDR3 DNA: TGTGCCAGCAGTCGCGTTAATGAAAAACTGTTTTTT
D gene: TRBD2; clone size: .; V gene: TRBV6-2/TRBV6-3; J gene: TRBJ2-6; CDR3 protein: CASSAPGLAVSGANVLTF; CDR3 DNA: TGTGCCAGCAGTGCCCCGGGACTAGCGGTCTCTGGGGCCAACGTCCTGACTTTC
D gene: .; clone size: .; V gene: TRBV5-1; J gene: TRBJ1-6; CDR3 protein: CASSSEGLSSPLHF; CDR3 DNA: TGCGCCAGCAGCTCGGAGGGTTTGTCTTCACCCCTCCACTTT
D gene: .; clone size: .; V gene: TRBV19; J gene: TRBJ1-3; CDR3 protein: CASSILGTIYF; CDR3 DNA: TGTGCCAGTAGTATACTAGGCACCATATATTTT
D gene: TRBD1; clone size: .; V gene: TRBV5-1; J gene: TRBJ2-2; CDR3 protein: CASSLEAGGYNTGELFF; CDR3 DNA: TGCGCCAGCAGCTTGGAGGCAGGGGGTTATAACACCGGGGAGCTGTTTTTT
D gene: TRBD1; clone size: .; V gene: TRBV25-1; J gene: TRBJ1-2; CDR3 protein: CASRRTGGANYGYTF; CDR3 DNA: TGTGCCAGCAGGCGGACAGGGGGGGCGAACTATGGCTACACCTTC
D gene: .; clone size: once; V gene: TRBV2; J gene: TRBJ2-4; CDR3 protein: CASSVLQGGQYF; CDR3 DNA: TGTGCCAGCAGTGTTTTACAGGGTGGTCAGTACTTC
D gene: TRBD2; clone size: .; V gene: TRBV4-1; J gene: TRBJ2-3; CDR3 protein: CASSQRLAGSTDTQYF; CDR3 DNA: TGCGCCAGCAGCCAACGCCTAGCGGGGAGCACAGATACGCAGTATTTT
D gene: .; clone size: .; V gene: TRBV12-3/TRBV12-4; J gene: TRBJ1-1; CDR3 protein: CASSSDRNTEAFF; CDR3 DNA: TGTGCCAGCAGTTCGGACAGGAACACTGAAGCTTTCTTT
D gene: .; clone size: .; V gene: TRBV12-3/TRBV12-4; J gene: TRBJ1-1; CDR3 protein: CASSLRGDLEAFF; CDR3 DNA: TGTGCCAGCAGTTTGAGGGGAGATCTTGAAGCTTTCTTT
D gene: .; clone size: .; V gene: TRBV4-1; J gene: TRBJ2-5; CDR3 protein: CASSQVLLQETQYF; CDR3 DNA: TGCGCCAGCAGCCAAGTACTTCTACAAGAGACCCAGTACTTC
D gene: .; clone size: .; V gene: TRBV5-1; J gene: TRBJ2-1; CDR3 protein: CASSSGGTAYNEQFF; CDR3 DNA: TGCGCCAGCAGCTCGGGCGGGACAGCCTACAATGAGCAGTTCTTC
D gene: .; clone size: .; V gene: TRBV29-1; J gene: TRBJ2-2; CDR3 protein: CSVAWQSLPNTGELFF; CDR3 DNA: TGCAGCGTTGCCTGGCAGTCCTTACCGAACACCGGGGAGCTGTTTTTT
D gene: TRBD2; clone size: once; V gene: TRBV19; J gene: TRBJ2-7; CDR3 protein: CASSDPPAGGYPEQYF; CDR3 DNA: TGTGCCAGTAGTGACCCCCCCGCGGGGGGGTATCCCGAGCAGTACTTC
D gene: TRBD1; clone size: .; V gene: TRBV5-6; J gene: TRBJ1-2; CDR3 protein: CASSLESGRGNGYTF; CDR3 DNA: TGTGCCAGCAGCTTGGAGTCGGGCAGGGGGAATGGCTACACCTTC
D gene: .; clone size: .; V gene: TRBV2; J gene: TRBJ1-6; CDR3 protein: CASSDVDGYNSPLHF; CDR3 DNA: TGTGCCAGCAGCGATGTCGATGGTTATAATTCACCCCTCCACTTT
D gene: .; clone size: few; V gene: TRBV19; J gene: TRBJ1-1; CDR3 protein: CASSIYAGDTEAFF; CDR3 DNA: TGTGCCAGTAGTATATATGCCGGGGACACTGAAGCTTTCTTT
D gene: .; clone size: .; V gene: TRBV9; J gene: TRBJ2-5; CDR3 protein: CASSVMGGHETQYF; CDR3 DNA: TGTGCCAGCAGCGTGATGGGGGGGCATGAGACCCAGTACTTC
D gene: .; clone size: .; V gene: TRBV12-3/TRBV12-4; J gene: TRBJ1-4; CDR3 protein: CASGWDINEKLFF; CDR3 DNA: TGTGCCAGCGGTTGGGACATTAATGAAAAACTGTTTTTT
D gene: TRBD1; clone size: .; V gene: TRBV5-1; J gene: TRBJ1-2; CDR3 protein: CASSVTGAIDYGYTF; CDR3 DNA: TGCGCCAGCAGCGTGACAGGGGCCATCGACTATGGCTACACCTTC
D gene: TRBD1; clone size: .; V gene: TRBV7-9; J gene: TRBJ1-2; CDR3 protein: CASSHTGDYTF; CDR3 DNA: TGTGCCAGCAGCCATACAGGGGACTACACCTTC
D gene: .; clone size: .; V gene: TRBV27; J gene: TRBJ1-2; CDR3 protein: CASSPGLPRGYTF; CDR3 DNA: TGTGCCAGCAGCCCCGGCCTCCCCCGGGGCTACACCTTC
D gene: .; clone size: .; V gene: TRBV7-9; J gene: TRBJ1-4; CDR3 protein: CASGGEKLFF; CDR3 DNA: TGTGCCAGCGGAGGTGAAAAACTGTTTTTT
D gene: .; clone size: .; V gene: TRBV6-1; J gene: TRBJ1-6; CDR3 protein: CASSESGSPPLHF; CDR3 DNA: TGTGCCAGCAGTGAAAGTGGATCACCACCCCTCCACTTT
D gene: TRBD2; clone size: .; V gene: TRBV6-4; J gene: TRBJ2-5; CDR3 protein: CASSDSVAGIQETQYF; CDR3 DNA: TGTGCCAGCAGTGACTCGGTAGCGGGGATACAAGAGACCCAGTACTTC
D gene: TRBD2; clone size: .; V gene: TRBV15; J gene: TRBJ2-5; CDR3 protein: CATSRDHGSSGAGSQETQYF; CDR3 DNA: TGTGCCACCAGCAGAGATCATGGGTCTAGCGGGGCTGGCTCCCAAGAGACCCAGTACTTC
D gene: .; clone size: .; V gene: TRBV5-1; J gene: TRBJ1-6; CDR3 protein: CASSPAGGDLGSPLHF; CDR3 DNA: TGCGCCAGCAGCCCCGCCGGGGGGGATTTAGGGTCACCCCTCCACTTT
D gene: .; clone size: .; V gene: TRBV12-3/TRBV12-4; J gene: TRBJ1-4; CDR3 protein: CASSYRVGGKLFF; CDR3 DNA: TGTGCCAGCAGTTACAGGGTAGGCGGAAAACTGTTTTTT
D gene: TRBD1; clone size: .; V gene: TRBV28; J gene: TRBJ2-2; CDR3 protein: CASSSGTGTGGRVGELFF; CDR3 DNA: TGTGCCAGCAGTTCCGGTACCGGGACAGGGGGTAGGGTCGGGGAGCTGTTTTTT
D gene: .; clone size: .; V gene: TRBV5-6; J gene: TRBJ2-2; CDR3 protein: CASPTGTLNTGELFF; CDR3 DNA: TGTGCCAGCCCAACCGGGACACTGAACACCGGGGAGCTGTTTTTT